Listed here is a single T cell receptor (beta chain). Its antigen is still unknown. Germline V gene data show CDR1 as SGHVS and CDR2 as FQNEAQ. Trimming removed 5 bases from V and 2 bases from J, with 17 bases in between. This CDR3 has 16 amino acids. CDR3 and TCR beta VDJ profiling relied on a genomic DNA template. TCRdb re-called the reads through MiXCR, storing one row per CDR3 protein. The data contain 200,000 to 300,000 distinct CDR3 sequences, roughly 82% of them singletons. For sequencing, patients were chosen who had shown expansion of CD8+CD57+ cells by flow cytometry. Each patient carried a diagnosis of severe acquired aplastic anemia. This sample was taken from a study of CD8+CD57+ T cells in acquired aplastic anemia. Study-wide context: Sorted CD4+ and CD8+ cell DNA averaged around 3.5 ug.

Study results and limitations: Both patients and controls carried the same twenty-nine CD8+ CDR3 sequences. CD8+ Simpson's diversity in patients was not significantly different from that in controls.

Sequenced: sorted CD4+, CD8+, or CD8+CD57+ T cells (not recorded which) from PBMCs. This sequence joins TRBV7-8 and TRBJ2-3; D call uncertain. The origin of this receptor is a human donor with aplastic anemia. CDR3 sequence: CASSLARGDDTDTQYF. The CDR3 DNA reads TGTGCCAGCAGCCTCGCGAGAGGTGATGACACAGATACGCAGTATTTT.